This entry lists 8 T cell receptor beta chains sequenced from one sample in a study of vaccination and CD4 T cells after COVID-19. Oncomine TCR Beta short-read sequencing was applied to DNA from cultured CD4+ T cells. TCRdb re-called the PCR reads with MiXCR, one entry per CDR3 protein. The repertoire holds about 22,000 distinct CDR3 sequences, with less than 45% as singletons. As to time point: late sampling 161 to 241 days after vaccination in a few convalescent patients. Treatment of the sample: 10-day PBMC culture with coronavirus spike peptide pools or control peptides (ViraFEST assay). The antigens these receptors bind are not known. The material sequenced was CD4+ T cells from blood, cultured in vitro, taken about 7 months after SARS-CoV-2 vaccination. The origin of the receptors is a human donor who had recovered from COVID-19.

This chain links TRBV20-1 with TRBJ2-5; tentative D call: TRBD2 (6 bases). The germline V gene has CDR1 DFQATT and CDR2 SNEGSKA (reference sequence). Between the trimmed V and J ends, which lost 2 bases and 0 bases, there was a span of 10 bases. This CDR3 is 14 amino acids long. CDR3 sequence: CSARPREHQETQYF. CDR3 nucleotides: TGCAGTGCTAGACCACGGGAGCACCAAGAGACCCAGTACTTC.

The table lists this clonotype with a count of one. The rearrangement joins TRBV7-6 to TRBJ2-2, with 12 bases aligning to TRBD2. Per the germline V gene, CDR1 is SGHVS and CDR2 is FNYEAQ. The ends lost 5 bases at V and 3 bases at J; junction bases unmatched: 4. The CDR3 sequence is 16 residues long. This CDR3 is CASSQGLAGYTGELFF. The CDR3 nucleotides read TGTGCCAGCAGCCAAGGACTAGCGGGGTACACCGGGGAGCTGTTTTTT. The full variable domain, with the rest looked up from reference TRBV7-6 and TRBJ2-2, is GAGVSQSPRYKVTKRGQDVALRCDPISGHVSLYWYRQALGQGPEFLTYFNYEAQQDKSGLPNDRFSAERPEGSISTLTIQRTEQRDSAMYRCASSQGLAGYTGELFFGEGSRLTVL.

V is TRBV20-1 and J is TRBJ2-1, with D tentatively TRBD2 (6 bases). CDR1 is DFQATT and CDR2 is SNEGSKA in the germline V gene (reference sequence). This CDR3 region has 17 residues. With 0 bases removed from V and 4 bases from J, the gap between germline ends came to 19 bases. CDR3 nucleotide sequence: TGCAGTGCTAGAGATTGGAAGGGAGGAATGGGGTACAATGAGCAGTTCTTC. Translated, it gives CSARDWKGGMGYNEQFF.

The CDR3 region has the DNA TGTGCCAGCAGTGAATGGGCTGGAAACACCATATATTTT. This encodes CASSEWAGNTIYF. The chain links TRBV6-1 to TRBJ1-3; no definite D call. This CDR3 has 13 residues. V gave up 2 bases and J gave up 2 bases, with 4 bases separating them. Germline CDR1 and CDR2: MNHNS and SASEGT.

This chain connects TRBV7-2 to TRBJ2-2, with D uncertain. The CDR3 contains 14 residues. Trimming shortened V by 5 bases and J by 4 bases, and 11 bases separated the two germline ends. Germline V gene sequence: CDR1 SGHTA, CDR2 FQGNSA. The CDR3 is CASSPSWGTGELFF. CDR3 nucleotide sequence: TGTGCCAGCAGCCCCAGTTGGGGCACCGGGGAGCTGTTTTTT.

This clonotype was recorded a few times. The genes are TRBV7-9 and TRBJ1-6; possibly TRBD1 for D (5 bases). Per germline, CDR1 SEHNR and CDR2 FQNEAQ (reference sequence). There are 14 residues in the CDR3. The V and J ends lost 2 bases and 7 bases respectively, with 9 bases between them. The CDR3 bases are TGTGCCAGCAGCTTACCCAGGGTCAATTCACCCCTCCACTTT. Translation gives CASSLPRVNSPLHF.

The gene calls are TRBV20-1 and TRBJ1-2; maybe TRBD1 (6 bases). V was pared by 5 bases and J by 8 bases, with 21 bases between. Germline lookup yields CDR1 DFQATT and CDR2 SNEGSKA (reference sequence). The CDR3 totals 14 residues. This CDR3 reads CSAQRHSGVPGYTF. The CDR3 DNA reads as TGCAGTGCTCAACGACACTCAGGGGTCCCCGGCTACACCTTC.

The CDR3 DNA is TGCAGTGCTAGTGTTGGAGCGGGAGTACGGGAGAATGAGCAGTTCTTC. Its translation: CSASVGAGVRENEQFF. The chain employs TRBV20-1 and TRBJ2-1, with 8 bases that match TRBD2. Germline trimming cut 3 bases from V and 7 bases from J; bases unmatched to any gene: 14. Germline loops: CDR1 DFQATT, CDR2 SNEGSKA (reference sequence). This CDR3 spans 16 amino acids.